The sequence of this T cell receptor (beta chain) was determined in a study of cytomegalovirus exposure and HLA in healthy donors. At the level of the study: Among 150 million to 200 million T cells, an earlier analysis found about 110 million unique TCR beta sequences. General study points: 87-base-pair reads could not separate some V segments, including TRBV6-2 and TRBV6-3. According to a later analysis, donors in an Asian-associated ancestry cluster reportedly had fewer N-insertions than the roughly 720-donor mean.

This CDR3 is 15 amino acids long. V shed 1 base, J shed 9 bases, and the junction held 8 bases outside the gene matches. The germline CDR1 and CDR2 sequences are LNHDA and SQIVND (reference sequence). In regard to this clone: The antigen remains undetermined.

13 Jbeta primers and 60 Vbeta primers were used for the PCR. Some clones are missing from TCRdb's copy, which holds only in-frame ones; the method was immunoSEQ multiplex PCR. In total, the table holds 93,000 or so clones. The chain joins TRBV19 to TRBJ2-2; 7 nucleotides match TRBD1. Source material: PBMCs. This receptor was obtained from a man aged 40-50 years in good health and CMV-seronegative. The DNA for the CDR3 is TGTGCCAGTAGTATAGTTGAGACAGGGTCAAGGGAGCTGTTTTTT. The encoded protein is CASSIVETGSRELFF. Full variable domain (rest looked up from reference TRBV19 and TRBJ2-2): DGGITQSPKYLFRKEGQNVTLSCEQNLNHDAMYWYRQDPGQGLRLIYYSQIVNDFQKGDIAEGYSVSREKKESFPLTVTSAQKNPTAFYLCASSIVETGSRELFFGEGSRLTVL.